Described below is a single T cell receptor (beta chain) sequence and its context. Germline V gene sequence: CDR1 SGHRS, CDR2 YFSETQ. V shed 3 bases and J 1 base; nucleotides not matched to a gene: 11. The CDR3 is made up of 18 amino acids. Seattle's cohort entered during active infection and was followed longitudinally. These data are taken from a study of blood T cell repertoires in COVID-19. The wider study: The origin of the acute and convalescent COVID-19 samples was the United States, Italy and Spain. T cells, B-cell-depleted T cells, or PBMCs supplied cDNA or gDNA.

In the authors' methods: Researchers report that nucleated cell counts were estimated from reference gene primer amplification. Clones were sequenced by immunoSEQ multiplex PCR, and TCRdb holds only the in-frame ones, with some missing. Clonal size and the V and J genes are those of that table, whereas D and trimming came from the DNA. The sample lists some 240,000 clones; around 86% were seen once. The specimen sequenced was peripheral blood. The TCR originated in a woman aged 70-85 years with COVID-19, enrolled during active disease. This sequence joins TRBV5-1 and TRBJ2-1; 9 bases align to TRBD2. The CDR3 sequence: CASSSNLGREGSYNEQFF. CDR3 coding DNA: TGCGCCAGCAGCTCGAACCTTGGGCGGGAGGGGTCCTACAATGAGCAGTTCTTC.